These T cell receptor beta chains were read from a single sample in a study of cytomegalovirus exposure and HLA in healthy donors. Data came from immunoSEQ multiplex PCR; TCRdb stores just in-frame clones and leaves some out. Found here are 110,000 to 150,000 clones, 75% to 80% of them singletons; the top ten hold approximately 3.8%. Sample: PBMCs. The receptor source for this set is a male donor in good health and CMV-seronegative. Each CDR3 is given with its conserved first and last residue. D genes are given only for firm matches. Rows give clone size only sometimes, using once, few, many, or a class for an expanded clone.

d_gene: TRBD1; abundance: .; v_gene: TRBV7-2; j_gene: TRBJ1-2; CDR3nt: TGTGCCAGCAGCCCGGGACAGCAATATGGCTACACCTTC; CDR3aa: CASSPGQQYGYTF
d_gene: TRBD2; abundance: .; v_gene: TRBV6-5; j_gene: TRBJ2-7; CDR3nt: TGTGCCAGCATAGGAAGCGGGGTCTACGAGCAGTACTTC; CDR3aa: CASIGSGVYEQYF
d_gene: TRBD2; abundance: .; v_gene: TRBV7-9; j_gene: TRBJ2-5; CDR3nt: TGTGCCAGCAGCCGGGGGGGCTCCCCCGGGGAGACCCAGTACTTC; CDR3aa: CASSRGGSPGETQYF
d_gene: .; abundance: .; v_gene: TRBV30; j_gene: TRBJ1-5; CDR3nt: TGTGCCTGGACCATCGGGTCCTCTAGCAATCAGCCCCAGCATTTT; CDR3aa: CAWTIGSSSNQPQHF
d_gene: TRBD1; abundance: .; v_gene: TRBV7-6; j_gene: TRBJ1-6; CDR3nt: TGTGCCAGCAGCTTAGGGACAGGGGTTAATTCACCCCTCCACTTT; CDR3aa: CASSLGTGVNSPLHF
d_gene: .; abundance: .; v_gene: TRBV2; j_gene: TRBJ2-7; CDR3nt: TGTGCCAGCAGACGGGACATCTACGAGCAGTACTTC; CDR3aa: CASRRDIYEQYF
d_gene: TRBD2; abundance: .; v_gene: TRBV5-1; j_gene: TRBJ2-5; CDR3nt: TGCGCCAGCAGCTTGGGCGGGAGGGCCCCTATGGAGACCCAGTACTTC; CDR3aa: CASSLGGRAPMETQYF
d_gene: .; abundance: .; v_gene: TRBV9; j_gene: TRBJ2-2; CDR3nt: TGTGCCAGTGAAGAGCCAATAACCGGGGAGCTGTTTTTT; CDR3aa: CASEEPITGELFF
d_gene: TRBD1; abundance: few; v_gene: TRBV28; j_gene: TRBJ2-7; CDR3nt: TGTGCCAGCAGTTTTCCTCTTCCGGGACAGGGTATGTACTTC; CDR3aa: CASSFPLPGQGMYF
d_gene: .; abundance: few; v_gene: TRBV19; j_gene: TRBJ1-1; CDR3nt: TGTGCCACCGAAACGTTAGGTGAGGTCACTGAAGCTTTCTTT; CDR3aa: CATETLGEVTEAFF
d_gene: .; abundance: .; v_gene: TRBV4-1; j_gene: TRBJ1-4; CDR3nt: TGCGCCAGCAGCCAAGTCAGGAATGAAAAACTGTTTTTT; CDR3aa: CASSQVRNEKLFF
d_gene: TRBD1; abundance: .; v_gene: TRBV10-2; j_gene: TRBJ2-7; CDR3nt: TGCGCCAGCAGTGCTATGGGACAGGCCGGCGAGCAGTACTTC; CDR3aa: CASSAMGQAGEQYF
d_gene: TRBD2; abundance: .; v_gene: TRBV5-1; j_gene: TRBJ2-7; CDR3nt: TGCGCCAGCAGCCGTCCTAGCGGGAGGGCCTTTGGCTACGAGCAGTACTTC; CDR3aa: CASSRPSGRAFGYEQYF
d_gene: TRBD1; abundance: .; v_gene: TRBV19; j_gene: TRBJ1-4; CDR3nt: TGTGCCTCATCTGGGGCAGGGGGAAGCCAAAAACTGTTTTTT; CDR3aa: CASSGAGGSQKLFF
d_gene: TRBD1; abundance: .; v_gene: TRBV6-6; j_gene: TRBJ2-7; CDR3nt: TGTGCCAGCAGTTACGGGACAGCAAACGACGAGCAGTACTTC; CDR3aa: CASSYGTANDEQYF
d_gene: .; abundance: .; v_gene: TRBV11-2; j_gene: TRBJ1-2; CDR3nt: TGTGCCAGCAGAGGGGCAGGGATTGGCTACACCTTC; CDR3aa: CASRGAGIGYTF
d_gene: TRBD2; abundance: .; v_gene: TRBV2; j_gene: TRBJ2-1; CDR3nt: TGTGCCAGCAGCACGACTAGCGGGTTTAGTAATGAGCAGTTCTTC; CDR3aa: CASSTTSGFSNEQFF
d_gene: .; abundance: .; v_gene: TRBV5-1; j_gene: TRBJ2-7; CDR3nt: TGCGCCAGCAGCCTAAAAACAGGGTTTAGCTCCTACGAGCAGTACTTC; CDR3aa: CASSLKTGFSSYEQYF
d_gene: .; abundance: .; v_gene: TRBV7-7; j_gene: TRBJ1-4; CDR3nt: TGTGCTAGCAGCCTCGGCCGAGGATTTAATGAAAAACTGTTTTTT; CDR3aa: CASSLGRGFNEKLFF
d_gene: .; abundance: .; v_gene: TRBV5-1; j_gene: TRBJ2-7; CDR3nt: TGCGCCAGCAGACCGGACAGCTGGGGCTACGAGCAGTACTTC; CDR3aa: CASRPDSWGYEQYF
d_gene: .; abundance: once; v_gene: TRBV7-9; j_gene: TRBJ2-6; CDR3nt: TGTGCCAGCCCTACCCTCGGGGCCAACGTCCTGACTTTC; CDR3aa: CASPTLGANVLTF
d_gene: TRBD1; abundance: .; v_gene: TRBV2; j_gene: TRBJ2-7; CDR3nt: TGTGCCAGCAATCAACAGGGGGCGGTTCACGAGCAGTACTTC; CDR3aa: CASNQQGAVHEQYF
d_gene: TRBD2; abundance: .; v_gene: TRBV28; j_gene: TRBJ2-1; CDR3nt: TGTGCCAGCAGTTTAGGGGGACTAGTCTCCTACAATGAGCAGTTCTTC; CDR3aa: CASSLGGLVSYNEQFF
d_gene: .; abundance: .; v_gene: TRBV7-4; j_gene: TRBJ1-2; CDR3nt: TGTGCCAGCAGCAAAAGTACAGGGCGGCCTGGCTACACCTTC; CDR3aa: CASSKSTGRPGYTF
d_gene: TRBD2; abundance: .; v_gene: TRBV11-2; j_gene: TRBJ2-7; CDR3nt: TGTGCCAGCAGCTTAGCCGGGACTAGGTACGAGCAGTACTTC; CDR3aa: CASSLAGTRYEQYF
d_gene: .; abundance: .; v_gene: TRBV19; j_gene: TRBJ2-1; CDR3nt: TGTGCCAGTAGTCATCCCGAGGTCTACAATGAGCAGTTCTTC; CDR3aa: CASSHPEVYNEQFF
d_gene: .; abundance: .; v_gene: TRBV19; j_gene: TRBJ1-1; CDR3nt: TGTGCCAGTAGTATGGACGGACAAGGCCAGTCCGCTTTCTTT; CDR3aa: CASSMDGQGQSAFF
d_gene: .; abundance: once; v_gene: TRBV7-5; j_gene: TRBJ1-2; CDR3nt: TGTGCCAGAAGCTTAACAGGGGCAAATTTCTATGGCTACACCTTC; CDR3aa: CARSLTGANFYGYTF
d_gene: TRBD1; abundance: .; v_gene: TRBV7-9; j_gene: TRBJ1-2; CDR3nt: TGTGCCAGCAGCTCAACGGACAGGGGGTATGGCTACACCTTC; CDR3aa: CASSSTDRGYGYTF
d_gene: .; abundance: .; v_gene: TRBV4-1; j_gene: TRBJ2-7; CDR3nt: TGCGCCAGCAGCCACCCCGACAGAATCGAGCAGTACTTC; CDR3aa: CASSHPDRIEQYF
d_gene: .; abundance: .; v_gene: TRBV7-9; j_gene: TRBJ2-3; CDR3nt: TGTTCCAGCAGCTTGACAAATACGCAGTATTTT; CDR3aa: CSSSLTNTQYF
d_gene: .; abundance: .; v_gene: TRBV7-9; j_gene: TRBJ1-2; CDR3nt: TGTGCCAGCAGCTTAGGCGACAGCGGCTACACCTTC; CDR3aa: CASSLGDSGYTF
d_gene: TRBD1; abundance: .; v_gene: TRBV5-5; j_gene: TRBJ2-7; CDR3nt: TGTGCCAGCAGCTTGGAGGGACAGGGGGCCTACGAGCAGTACTTC; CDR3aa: CASSLEGQGAYEQYF
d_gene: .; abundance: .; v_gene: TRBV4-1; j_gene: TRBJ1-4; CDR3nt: TGCGCCAGCAGCCAAGGACGGGGGAAAGGTGAAGAAAAACTGTTTTTT; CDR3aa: CASSQGRGKGEEKLFF
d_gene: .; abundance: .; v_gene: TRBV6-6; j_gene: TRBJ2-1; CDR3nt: TGTGCCAGCAGAAATCTAGGGGGAATAAAGGAGCAGTTCTTC; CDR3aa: CASRNLGGIKEQFF
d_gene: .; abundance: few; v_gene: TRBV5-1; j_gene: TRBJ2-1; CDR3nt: TGCGCCAGCAGCTTGGGCCCTTCGGAGGGAACGGATGAGCAGTTCTTC; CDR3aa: CASSLGPSEGTDEQFF
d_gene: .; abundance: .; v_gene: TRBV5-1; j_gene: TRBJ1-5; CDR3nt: TGCGCCAGCAGCTTAGGAGGCAGGATCAATCAGCCCCAGCATTTT; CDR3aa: CASSLGGRINQPQHF
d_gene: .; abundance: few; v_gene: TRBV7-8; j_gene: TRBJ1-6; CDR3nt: TGTGCCAGCAGCTGGGTCAGGGTATCCTATAATTCACCCCTCCACTTT; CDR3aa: CASSWVRVSYNSPLHF
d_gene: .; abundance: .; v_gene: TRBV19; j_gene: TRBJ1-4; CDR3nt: TGTGCCAGTAGTATAGTACAGATGAGTGAAAAACTGTTTTTT; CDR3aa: CASSIVQMSEKLFF
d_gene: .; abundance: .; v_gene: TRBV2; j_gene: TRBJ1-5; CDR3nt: TGTGCCAGCAGTGATAGGAGGGGCAATCAGCCCCAGCATTTT; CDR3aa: CASSDRRGNQPQHF
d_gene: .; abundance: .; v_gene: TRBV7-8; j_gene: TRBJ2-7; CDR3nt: TGTGCCAGCAGCTTAGCGTCGGCAGGCTTCTACGAGCAGTACTTC; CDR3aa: CASSLASAGFYEQYF
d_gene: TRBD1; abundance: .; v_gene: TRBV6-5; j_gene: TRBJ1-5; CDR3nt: TGTGCCAGCAGTATGACAGGGTCAAATCAGCCCCAGCATTTT; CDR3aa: CASSMTGSNQPQHF
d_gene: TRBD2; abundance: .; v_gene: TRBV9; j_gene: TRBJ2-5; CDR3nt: TGTGCCAGCAGCCCCGGGGGGGACCAAGAGACCCAGTACTTC; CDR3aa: CASSPGGDQETQYF
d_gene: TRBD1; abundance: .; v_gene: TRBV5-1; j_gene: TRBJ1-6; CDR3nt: TGCGCCAGCAGGCGGGAGGGACAGAATTCACCCCTCCACTTT; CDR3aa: CASRREGQNSPLHF
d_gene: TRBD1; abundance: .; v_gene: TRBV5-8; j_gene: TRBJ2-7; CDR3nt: TGTGCCAGCAGCTCATACAGGGGGACAACTCGGCACGAGCAGTACTTC; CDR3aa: CASSSYRGTTRHEQYF
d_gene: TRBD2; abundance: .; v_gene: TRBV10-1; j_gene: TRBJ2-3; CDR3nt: TGCGCCAGCAGTGTGACTAGCGCTAGCACAGATACGCAGTATTTT; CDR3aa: CASSVTSASTDTQYF
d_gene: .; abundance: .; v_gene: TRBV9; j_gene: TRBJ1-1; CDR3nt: TGTGCCAGCAGCGTAGGGAGTTACACTGAAACTTTCTTT; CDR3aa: CASSVGSYTETFF
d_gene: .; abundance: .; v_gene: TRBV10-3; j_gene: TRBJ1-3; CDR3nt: TGTGCCATCAGTGACACCCGAGGGGGAGGAAACACCATATATTTT; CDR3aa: CAISDTRGGGNTIYF
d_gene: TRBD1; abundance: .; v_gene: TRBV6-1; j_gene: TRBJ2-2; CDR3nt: TGTGCCAGCACCCGCGACAGGGGGCACACCGGGGAGCTGTTTTTT; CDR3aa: CASTRDRGHTGELFF
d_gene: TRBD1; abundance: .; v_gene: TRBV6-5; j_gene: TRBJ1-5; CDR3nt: TGTGCCAGCAGCCTACAGGGGAATCAGCCCCAGCATTTT; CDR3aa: CASSLQGNQPQHF
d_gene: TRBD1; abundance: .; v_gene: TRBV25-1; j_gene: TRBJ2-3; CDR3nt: TGTGCCAGCAGTGAATGGGGACAGGCGACGATTCTAACAGATACGCAGTATTTT; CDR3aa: CASSEWGQATILTDTQYF
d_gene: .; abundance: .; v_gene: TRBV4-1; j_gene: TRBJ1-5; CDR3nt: TGCGCCAGCAGCCAAGCGAGGGGGGGACGGCAGCCCCAGCATTTT; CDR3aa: CASSQARGGRQPQHF
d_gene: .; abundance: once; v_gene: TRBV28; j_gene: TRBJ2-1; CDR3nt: TGTGCCAGCAGCAAGACTGAACAGGGAAAACGCAATGAGCAGTTCTTC; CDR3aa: CASSKTEQGKRNEQFF
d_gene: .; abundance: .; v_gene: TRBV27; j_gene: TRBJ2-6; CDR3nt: TGTGCCAGCAGGGCCGCAGGGACTGGGGCCAACGGCCTGACTTTC; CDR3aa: CASRAAGTGANGLTF